One and the same sample provided the 28 T cell receptor beta chains below, sequenced in a study of blood T cell repertoires in COVID-19. Libraries were prepared by immunoSEQ multiplex PCR; TCRdb keeps only in-frame clonotypes and omits some of them. The table has some 190,000 clones, 75% to 90% seen once. The specimen sequenced was peripheral blood. The receptors originated from a woman aged 55-70 years with acute or convalescent COVID-19.

The chain joins TRBV29-1 to TRBJ2-4, with D unclear. V lost 6 bases and J lost 6, with 12 bases in between. CDR1 and CDR2 from the germline V gene are SQVTM and ANQGSEA. The CDR3 spans 12 residues. CDR3 region: CSVEASRNIQYF. The DNA for the CDR3 is TGCAGCGTCGAGGCTAGTAGAAACATTCAGTACTTC.

CDR3 DNA sequence: TGTGCCAGCAGTTTAAGCGGGGAATACGAGCAGTACTTC. This encodes CASSLSGEYEQYF. The chain joins TRBV12-3 or TRBV12-4 to TRBJ2-7, with 7 bases that match TRBD2. The CDR3 sequence is 13 residues long. Unmatched junction bases numbered 2, after V lost 2 bases and J lost 4 bases.

The genes are TRBV5-1 and TRBJ2-2; TRBD2 matches 14 bases. This CDR3 is 20 amino acids long. Germline V gene sequence: CDR1 SGHRS, CDR2 YFSETQ. Losses at the gene ends were 0 bases for V and 7 bases for J; bases not matched to a gene: 14. The CDR3 nucleotides read TGCGCCAGCAGCTTGGTACCGGGACTAGCGGGAGTTTTGGCAGGCGGGGAGCTGTTTTTT. Translating gives CASSLVPGLAGVLAGGELFF.

The rearrangement joins TRBV6-6 to TRBJ1-5; 7 bases are shared with TRBD1. The CDR3 contains 15 residues. J gave up 2 bases and V 5 bases, and 6 bases lay outside the gene matches. Germline V gene lookup returns CDR1 MNHNY and CDR2 SVGAGI (reference sequence). CDR3 protein: CASSPGGVGNQPQHF. In DNA, the CDR3 is TGTGCCAGCAGTCCAGGGGGAGTAGGCAATCAGCCCCAGCATTTT.

The rearrangement uses TRBV7-2 and TRBJ2-3, with TRBD2 identical over 8 bases. This CDR3 has 16 residues. The germline CDR1 and CDR2 sequences are SGHTA and FQGNSA. The J segment lost 3 bases and the V segment lost 1 base, leaving 6 bases of the junction unmatched. This chain's CDR3 is CASSLVRASGTDTQYF. The DNA of the CDR3 is TGTGCCAGCAGCTTAGTTAGGGCTAGCGGGACAGATACGCAGTATTTT.

This clone was seen a handful of times. This rearrangement joins TRBV6-2 or TRBV6-3 to TRBJ1-2; no firm D call. The CDR3 is made up of 12 amino acids. With 4 bases removed from V and 4 bases from J, the gap between germline ends came to 7 bases. Germline V gene data show CDR1 as MNHEY and CDR2 as SVGEGT. In nucleotides, the CDR3 is TGTGCCAGCAGTTCCCCCAGCTATGGCTACACCTTC. This encodes CASSSPSYGYTF.

The rearrangement joins TRBV7-3 to TRBJ1-6, with TRBD1 identical over 9 bases. This CDR3 has 14 amino acids. Losses at the gene ends were 4 bases for V and 5 bases for J; bases not matched to a gene: 0. Germline assignment: CDR1 SGHTA and CDR2 FQGTGA. Here the CDR3 reads CASSWTGDNSPLHF. The CDR3 bases are TGTGCCAGCAGCTGGACAGGGGATAATTCACCCCTCCACTTT.

This clone came up once. V is TRBV7-2 and J is TRBJ1-1; a weak D match, TRBD1 (6 bases). The germline V gene encodes CDR1 SGHTA and CDR2 FQGNSA. V lost 1 base and J lost 1, with 7 bases in between. The CDR3 spans 14 residues. CDR3 nucleotide sequence: TGTGCCAGCAGCTTAGAAGGGGGGAACACTGAAGCTTTCTTT. Protein sequence: CASSLEGGNTEAFF.

There are many counts of this clone. This chain uses TRBV10-2 with TRBJ2-3; D call uncertain. The V gene lost 7 bases and the J gene lost 0 bases, with 14 bases spanning the gap. CDR3 size: 15 residues. The germline gives CDR1 WSHSY, CDR2 SAAADI. As DNA, the CDR3 is TGCGCCAGCACAGAGTCTCCCACTAGCACAGATACGCAGTATTTT. Protein product: CASTESPTSTDTQYF.

The chain employs TRBV29-1 and TRBJ2-3; 7 bases map to TRBD2. The CDR3 loop spans 13 amino acids. With 7 bases clipped from V and 2 bases from J, the junction kept 6 bases outside the gene matches. The germline gives CDR1 SQVTM, CDR2 ANQGSEA. CDR3 DNA: TGCAGCGGGGGGAGGGAAAACACAGATACGCAGTATTTT. Translated: CSGGRENTDTQYF.

The J gene is TRBJ1-1, the V gene TRBV5-1; 7 bases are a match to TRBD1. CDR3 length equals 14 residues. Trimming cost V 4 bases and J 6 bases; bases outside gene matches: 9. CDR1 and CDR2 (germline): SGHRS, YFSETQ. The CDR3, as DNA: TGCGCCAGCAGCGCGGACGGCCAGGGGGCTGAAGCTTTCTTT. Its translation is CASSADGQGAEAFF.

The CDR3 here is CASSPMTSAPYEQYF. The CDR3 bases are TGTGCCAGCAGTCCCATGACTAGCGCTCCCTACGAGCAGTACTTC. V usage is TRBV6-5 and J usage is TRBJ2-7, with 8 bases aligning to TRBD2. V lost 5 bases and J lost 2; bases outside the gene matches: 8. The germline CDR1 and CDR2 sequences are MNHEY and SVGAGI. The CDR3 runs 15 residues.

In this sample, this clone turned up a few times. The CDR3 reads CASSQHGSSGNTIYF. CDR3 bases: TGCGCCAGCAGCCAACATGGCTCGTCTGGAAACACCATATATTTT. The gene calls are TRBV4-1 and TRBJ1-3, with unresolved D. This CDR3 is built from 15 residues. The germline V gene has CDR1 MGHRA and CDR2 YSYEKL. The V end was cut by 2 bases, the J end by 1 base, with 9 bases between.

The chain recombines TRBV10-1 with TRBJ2-1; 7 bases fit TRBD2. J gave up 3 bases and V 4 bases, and 0 bases lay outside the gene matches. The CDR3 sequence is 13 residues long. Germline loops: CDR1 WNHNN, CDR2 SYGVQD (reference sequence). In DNA form, the CDR3 reads TGCGCCAGCAGTGGGGGGGGCTACAATGAGCAGTTCTTC. It codes for CASSGGGYNEQFF.

V gene TRBV7-9 combines with J gene TRBJ1-1, with 7 nucleotides matching TRBD1. CDR1 and CDR2 from the germline V gene are SEHNR and FQNEAQ (reference sequence). There are 14 residues in the CDR3. The ends lost 5 bases at V and 6 bases at J; junction bases unmatched: 9. CDR3 sequence reads: CASSPRGNDPEAFF. As DNA, the CDR3 is TGTGCCAGCAGCCCCAGGGGGAATGATCCTGAAGCTTTCTTT.

The chain links TRBV18 to TRBJ2-1; D might be TRBD1 (5 bases). The CDR3 has 18 amino acids. Germline CDR1 is KGHSH and CDR2 is LQKENI. Between the trimmed V and J ends, which lost 6 bases and 8 bases, there was a span of 29 bases. CDR3 coding DNA: TGTGCCAGCTCCCCAATGTTGCCGACAGCCGGTGGGGTGGATGAGCAGTTCTTC. Residues: CASSPMLPTAGGVDEQFF.

This clone was found a few times. This chain connects TRBV11-3 to TRBJ1-2; 11 bases agree with TRBD1. Germline CDR1 is SGHNT and CDR2 is YENEEA. This CDR3 comprises 14 residues. Losses at the gene ends were 5 bases for V and 4 bases for J; bases not matched to a gene: 3. DNA of the CDR3: TGTGCCAGCAGCCGCGGACAGGGGGCCTATGGCTACACCTTC. Its translation: CASSRGQGAYGYTF.

V gene TRBV18 combines with J gene TRBJ2-2; 8 positions match TRBD2. V trimming: 3 bases; J trimming: 7 bases; junction bases outside the gene matches: 10. This CDR3 contains 16 residues. Germline V CDR1 and CDR2: KGHSH, LQKENI. The CDR3: CASSPSSGGRFGELFF. The CDR3 DNA reads TGTGCCAGCTCACCCTCCAGCGGCGGGAGGTTCGGGGAGCTGTTTTTT.

The chain uses TRBV11-3 and TRBJ1-2; weak D call: TRBD1 (5 bases). Germline-derived CDR1 and CDR2 are SGHNT and YENEEA. V was clipped by 4 bases and J by 3 bases, with 15 bases between them. The CDR3 runs to 15 residues. CDR3 loop: CASSSEGREDYGYTF. The CDR3 DNA sequence: TGTGCCAGCAGCTCAGAGGGCAGGGAAGACTATGGCTACACCTTC.

There are a few counts of this clone. The chain links TRBV27 to TRBJ2-2, with 11 bases lining up with TRBD2. CDR1 and CDR2 from the germline V gene are MNHEY and SMNVEV (reference sequence). Trimming took 6 bases from V and 3 from J; bases not matched to a gene: 3. The CDR3 sequence is 15 residues long. Here the CDR3 reads CASSPSGRYTGELFF. For the CDR3, the DNA is TGTGCCAGCAGCCCTAGCGGGAGGTACACCGGGGAGCTGTTTTTT.

The CDR3 loop reads CASSSGGGEETQYF. CDR3 nucleotide sequence: TGCGCCAGCAGCTCCGGGGGGGGCGAAGAGACCCAGTACTTC. The chain recombines TRBV5-1 with TRBJ2-5, with 8 bases lining up with TRBD2. J lost 3 bases, V lost 3 bases, and 4 bases had no gene match. Germline V CDR1 and CDR2: SGHRS, YFSETQ. This CDR3 has 14 amino acids.

This clone has just a few counts. CDR3 coding DNA: TGTGCCAGCAACCGGGAGTATTTTGATTCTGGGGCCAACGTCCTGACTTTC. It codes for CASNREYFDSGANVLTF. The chain links TRBV2 to TRBJ2-6, with D perhaps TRBD2 (6 bases). Trimming removed 7 bases from V and 1 base from J, with 17 bases in between. The germline V gene encodes CDR1 SNHLY and CDR2 FYNNEI. The CDR3 is made up of 17 amino acids.

V is TRBV7-9 and J is TRBJ2-5; D is ambiguous. The CDR3 length is 13 residues. The V end lost 2 bases, the J end lost 5 bases, and 9 bases lay between the germline ends. Germline-derived CDR1 and CDR2 are SEHNR and FQNEAQ (reference sequence). In DNA, the CDR3 is TGTGCCAGCAGCTTAAACGCCCGGGAGACCCAGTACTTC. The encoded protein is CASSLNARETQYF. Based on the CDR3 plus reference TRBV7-9 and TRBJ2-5, the full variable domain is DTGVSQNPRHKITKRGQNVTFRCDPISEHNRLYWYRQTLGQGPEFLTYFQNEAQLEKSRLLSDRFSAERPKGSFSTLEIQRTEQGDSAMYLCASSLNARETQYFGPGTRLLVL.

The chain joins TRBV5-1 to TRBJ1-1, with 10 bases that match TRBD1. The ends lost 5 bases at V and 0 bases at J; junction bases unmatched: 7. Germline CDR1 is SGHRS and CDR2 is YFSETQ. The CDR3 runs to 16 residues. The CDR3 nucleotides are TGCGCCAGCAGGACGGGGACAGGGGCCATGAACACTGAAGCTTTCTTT. This encodes CASRTGTGAMNTEAFF.

This chain links TRBV3-1 (or the pseudogene TRBV3-2) with TRBJ1-5; no clear D gene. V lost 1 base, J lost 4 bases, and 8 bases lay in between. Per the germline V gene, CDR1 is LGHDT and CDR2 is YNNKEL (reference sequence). The CDR3 spans 14 residues. The CDR3 sequence: CASSQGRVNQPQHF. Here the CDR3 DNA reads TGTGCCAGCAGCCAAGGCCGGGTGAATCAGCCCCAGCATTTT.

V and J are TRBV5-6 and TRBJ1-1; 10 bases fit TRBD1. Trimming took 6 bases from V and 5 from J; bases not matched to a gene: 13. Germline V gene lookup returns CDR1 SGHDT and CDR2 YYEEEE. The CDR3 consists of 16 residues. The CDR3 region is CASTSGQGKGWTEAFF. The CDR3 bases are TGTGCCAGCACCTCGGGACAGGGGAAGGGATGGACTGAAGCTTTCTTT.

For this clone: The sample holds other DNA sequences that translate to the same CDR3. The CDR3 protein is CASSLGAGNTEAFF. The CDR3 bases are TGCGCCAGCAGCTTGGGGGCAGGGAACACTGAAGCTTTCTTT. This chain uses TRBV5-1 with TRBJ1-1; D is unresolved. Looked up from germline, CDR1 is SGHRS and CDR2 is YFSETQ. Trimming shortened V by 0 bases and J by 1 base, and 7 bases separated the two germline ends. The CDR3 extends over 14 amino acids.

This sequence joins TRBV7-8 and TRBJ2-7, with D perhaps TRBD1 (5 bases). The CDR3 extends over 13 amino acids. Trimming took 6 bases from V and 7 from J, leaving 16 bases between them. Germline-derived CDR1 and CDR2 are SGHVS and FQNEAQ. The CDR3 spells CASRLDPAGEQYF. In DNA form, the CDR3 reads TGTGCCAGCAGATTGGACCCAGCAGGGGAGCAGTACTTC.